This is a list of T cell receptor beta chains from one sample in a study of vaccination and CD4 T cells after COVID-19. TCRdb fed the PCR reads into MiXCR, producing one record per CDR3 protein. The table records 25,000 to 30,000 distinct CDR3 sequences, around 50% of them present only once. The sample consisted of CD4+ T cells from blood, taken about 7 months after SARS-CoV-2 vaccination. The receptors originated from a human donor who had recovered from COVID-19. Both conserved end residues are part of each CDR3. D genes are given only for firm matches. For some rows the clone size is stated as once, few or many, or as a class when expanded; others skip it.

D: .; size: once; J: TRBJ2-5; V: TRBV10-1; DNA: TGCGCCAGCAGTGGACAGATCCAAGAGACCCAGTACTTC; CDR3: CASSGQIQETQYF
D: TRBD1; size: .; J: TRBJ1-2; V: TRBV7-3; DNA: TGTGCCAGCAGCCGGGGACAGGGCTATGGCTACACCTTC; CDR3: CASSRGQGYGYTF
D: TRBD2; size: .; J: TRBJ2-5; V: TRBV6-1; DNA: TGTGCCAGCCGGGGACTAGCGGAGACCCAGTACTTC; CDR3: CASRGLAETQYF
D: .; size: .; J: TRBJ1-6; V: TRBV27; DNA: TGTGCCAGCAGTTTATCCCAGCCCCGACCCGGCTCCTATAATTCACCCCTCCACTTT; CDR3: CASSLSQPRPGSYNSPLHF
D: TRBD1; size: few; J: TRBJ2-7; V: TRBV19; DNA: TGTGCCAGTAGGGAGGATCACAGGGGGGAGCAGTACTTC; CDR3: CASREDHRGEQYF
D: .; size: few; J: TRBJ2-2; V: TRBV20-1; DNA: TGCAGTGCTAGAGAAGGGTCCGGGGAGCTGTTTTTT; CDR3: CSAREGSGELFF
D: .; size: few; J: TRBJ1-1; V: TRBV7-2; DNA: TGTGCCAGCAGCTTAGACGTGAGGGACACTGAAGCTTTCTTT; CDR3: CASSLDVRDTEAFF
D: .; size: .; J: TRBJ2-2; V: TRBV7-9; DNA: TGTGCCAGCAGCTTAGGGAACACCGGGGAGCTGTTTTTT; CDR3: CASSLGNTGELFF
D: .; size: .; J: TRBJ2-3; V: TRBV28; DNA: TGTGCCAGCAGTTCGGAGTATACGCAGTATTTT; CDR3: CASSSEYTQYF
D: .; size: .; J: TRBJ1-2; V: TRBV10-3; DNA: TGTGCCATCAGTGCCTCGGGATCGGATGGCTACACCTTC; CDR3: CAISASGSDGYTF
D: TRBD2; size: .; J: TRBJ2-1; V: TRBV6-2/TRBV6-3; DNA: TGTGCCAGCAGCCCGGGCGGGGGACTAGCAACACTCACTGAGCAGTTCTTC; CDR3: CASSPGGGLATLTEQFF
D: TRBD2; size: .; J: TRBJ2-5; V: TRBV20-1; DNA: TGCAGCCCCCTAGCGGGAGGGGGCCAAGAGACCCAGTACTTC; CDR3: CSPLAGGGQETQYF
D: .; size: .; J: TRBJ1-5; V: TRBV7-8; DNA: TGTGCCAGCAGCTTAGGGCCCGGGAATCAGCCCCAGCATTTT; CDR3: CASSLGPGNQPQHF
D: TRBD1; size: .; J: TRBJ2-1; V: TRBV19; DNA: TGTGCCAGCGGGACAGATTCTAGCTCCTACAATGAGCAGTTCTTC; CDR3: CASGTDSSSYNEQFF
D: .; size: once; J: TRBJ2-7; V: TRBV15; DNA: TGTGCCACCAGCAGACCTGGCGTGGGGTTCTCTAAGTACGAGCAGTACTTC; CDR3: CATSRPGVGFSKYEQYF
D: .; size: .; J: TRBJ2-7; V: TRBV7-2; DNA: TGTGCCAGCAGCTTATATGCCTCCTACGAGCAGTACTTC; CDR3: CASSLYASYEQYF
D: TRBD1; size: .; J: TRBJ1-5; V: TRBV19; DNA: TGTGCCAGTAGTGACGACAGGGTCGGGCAGCCCCAGCATTTT; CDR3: CASSDDRVGQPQHF
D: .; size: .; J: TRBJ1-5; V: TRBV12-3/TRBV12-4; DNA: TGTGCCAGCAGGGCCCAGGAAAATCAGCCCCAGCATTTT; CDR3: CASRAQENQPQHF
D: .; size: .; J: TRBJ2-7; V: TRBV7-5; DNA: .; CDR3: CISVSEATERESYVYEQYF
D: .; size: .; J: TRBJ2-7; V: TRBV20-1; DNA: TGCAGTGCTAGTGACAGTTCCTACGAGCAGTACTTC; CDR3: CSASDSSYEQYF
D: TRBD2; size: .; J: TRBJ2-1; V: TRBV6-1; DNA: TGTGCCAGCAGACATAGCGGGTTTAGCTCCTACAATGAGCAGTTCTTC; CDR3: CASRHSGFSSYNEQFF
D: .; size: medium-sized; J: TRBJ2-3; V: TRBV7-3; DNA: TGTGCCAGCAGCCTGGGAAGTACAGATACGCAGTATTTT; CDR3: CASSLGSTDTQYF
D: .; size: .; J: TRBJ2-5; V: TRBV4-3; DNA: TGCGCCAGCAGCCAAGCGCGGGACGGGCACCGAAGGGCCCAGTACTTC; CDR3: CASSQARDGHRRAQYF
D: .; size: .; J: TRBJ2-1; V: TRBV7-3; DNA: TGTGCCAGCAGGTTAGGGATCGGGGCCTACAATGAGCAGTTCTTC; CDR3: CASRLGIGAYNEQFF
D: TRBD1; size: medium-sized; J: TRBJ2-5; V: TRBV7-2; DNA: TGTGCCAGCAGCTTAGACAGGGGAGAGACCCAGTACTTC; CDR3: CASSLDRGETQYF
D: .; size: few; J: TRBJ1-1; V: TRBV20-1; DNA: TGCAGTGCATCGACAGACCCGAACACTGAAGCTTTCTTT; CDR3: CSASTDPNTEAFF
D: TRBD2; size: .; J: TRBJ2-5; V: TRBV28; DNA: TGTGCCAGCAGTTTATCAAGGCGGGGGAGAGAGACCCAGTACTTC; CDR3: CASSLSRRGRETQYF
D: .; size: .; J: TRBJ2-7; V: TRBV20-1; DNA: TGCAGTGCTAGAAATTTAGGACAGTTGGGCGAGCAGTACTTC; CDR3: CSARNLGQLGEQYF
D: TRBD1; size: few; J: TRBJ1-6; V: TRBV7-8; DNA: TGTGCCAGCAGCTACAGGGGGACAGGGAATTCACCCCTCCACTTT; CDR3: CASSYRGTGNSPLHF
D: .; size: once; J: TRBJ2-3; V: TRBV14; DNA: TGTGCCAGCAGACTAGTCTCCACAGATACGCAGTATTTT; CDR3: CASRLVSTDTQYF
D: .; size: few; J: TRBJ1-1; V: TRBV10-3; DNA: TGTGCCACCATGGGGTGGCAGCTCATGAACACTGAAGCTTTCTTT; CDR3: CATMGWQLMNTEAFF
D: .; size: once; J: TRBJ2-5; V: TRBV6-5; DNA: TGTGCCAGCAGTTACTCGAAACTGGGAGAGACCCAGTACTTC; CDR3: CASSYSKLGETQYF
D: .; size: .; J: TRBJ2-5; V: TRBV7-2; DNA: TGTGCCAGCAGCTTTGGGGGGCCGACCCAAGAGACCCAGTACTTC; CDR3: CASSFGGPTQETQYF
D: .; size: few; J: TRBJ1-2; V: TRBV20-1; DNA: .; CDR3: CSATLGTRGGYTF
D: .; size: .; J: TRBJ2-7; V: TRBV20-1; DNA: TGCAGTGCTAGTTCGGGCCACGAGCAGTACTTC; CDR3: CSASSGHEQYF
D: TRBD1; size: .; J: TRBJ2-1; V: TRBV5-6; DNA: TGTGCCAGCAGCTCGCTCCGACAGGGGGATAATGAGCAGTTCTTC; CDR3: CASSSLRQGDNEQFF
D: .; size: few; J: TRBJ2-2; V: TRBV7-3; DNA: TGTGCCAGCAGCTTTCAGGGGACCGGGGAGCTGTTTTTT; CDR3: CASSFQGTGELFF
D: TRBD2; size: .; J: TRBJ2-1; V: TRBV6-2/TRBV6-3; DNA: TGTGCCAGCAGCCTATTTAGGCGGGAGATAAATGAGCAGTTCTTC; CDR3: CASSLFRREINEQFF
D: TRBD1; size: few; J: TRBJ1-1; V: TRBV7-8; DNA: TGTGCCAGCAGCTTCTTCGGACAGGAGGTTCCCACTGAAGCTTTCTTT; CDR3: CASSFFGQEVPTEAFF
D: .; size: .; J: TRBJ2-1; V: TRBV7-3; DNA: TGTGCCAGCAGCTTAATCCCTAGCGACTCCTACAATGAGCAGTTCTTC; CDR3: CASSLIPSDSYNEQFF
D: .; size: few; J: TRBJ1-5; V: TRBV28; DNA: TGTGCCAGCAGGGGCCCGTATAGCAATCAGCCCCAGCATTTT; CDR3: CASRGPYSNQPQHF
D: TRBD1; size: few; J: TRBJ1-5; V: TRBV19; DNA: TGTGCCAGTAGTATGACAGGGGGCAGCAATCAGCCCCAGCATTTT; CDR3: CASSMTGGSNQPQHF
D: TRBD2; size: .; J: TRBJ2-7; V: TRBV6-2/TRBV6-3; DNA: TGTGCCAGCAGGACCGCCGGACTAGCGGGCCCAAGCCCCTACGAGCAGTACTTC; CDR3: CASRTAGLAGPSPYEQYF
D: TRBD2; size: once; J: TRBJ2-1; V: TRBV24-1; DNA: TGTGCCACCAGTGAACTAGCGGGAGGGCGAAATGAGCAGTTCTTC; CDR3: CATSELAGGRNEQFF
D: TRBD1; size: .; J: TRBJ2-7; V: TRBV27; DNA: TGTGCCAGCAGCCCGAGAGCCGGGACAGGGAATACCTACGAGCAGTACTTC; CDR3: CASSPRAGTGNTYEQYF
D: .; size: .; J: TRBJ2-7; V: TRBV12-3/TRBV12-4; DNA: TGTGCCAGCAGTTTTGGGGGTCCCTCCTACGAGCAGTACTTC; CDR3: CASSFGGPSYEQYF
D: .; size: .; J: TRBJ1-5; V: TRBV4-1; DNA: TGCGCCAGCAGCGATACAGGGTCGGGTCAGCCCCAGCATTTT; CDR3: CASSDTGSGQPQHF
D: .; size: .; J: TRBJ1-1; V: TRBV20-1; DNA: TGCAGTGCTCGGCGGGACACTGAAGCTTTCTTT; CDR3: CSARRDTEAFF
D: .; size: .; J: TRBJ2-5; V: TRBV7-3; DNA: TGTGCCAGCAGCCCTAAAGGGGGAGAGACCCAGTACTTC; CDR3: CASSPKGGETQYF
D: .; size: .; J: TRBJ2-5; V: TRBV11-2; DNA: TGTGCCAGCAGCCCGAACGAAGAGACCCAGTACTTC; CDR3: CASSPNEETQYF
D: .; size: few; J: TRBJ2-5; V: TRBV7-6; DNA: TGTGCCAGCAGCTTAAGCTACCAAGAGACCCAGTACTTC; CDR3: CASSLSYQETQYF